These T cell receptor beta chains were read from a single sample in a study of CD8+ T cells in alopecia areata. The repertoire was sequenced with immunoSEQ multiplex PCR; TCRdb's copy has only in-frame clones and lacks some. The data contain about 160,000 clones, just over 65% of them singletons. The sample here was CD4+ T cells sorted from blood, taken at week 4, from a patient treated with tofacitinib. The source of these receptors is a human donor with alopecia areata. The CDR3 runs from the conserved cysteine through the conserved F or W. The order of the fields is clone size, D gene, V gene, J gene, CDR3 DNA, CDR3 protein. A D gene is named only where the DNA matches it firmly. Some rows have no size entry. The others give once, few or many, or a class for an expanded clone.

abundance: .; d_gene: .; v_gene: TRBV14; j_gene: TRBJ1-5; CDR3nt: TGTGCCAGCAGCCAAGGGCTTTATGGGCTCCTCAGCCTTTGGCTTGATAGCAATCAGCCCCAGCATTTT; CDR3aa: CASSQGLYGLLSLWLDSNQPQHF
abundance: .; d_gene: .; v_gene: TRBV5-6; j_gene: TRBJ2-4; CDR3nt: TGTGCCAGCAGCTTTACAGGAGTTGCCAAAAACATTCAGTACTTC; CDR3aa: CASSFTGVAKNIQYF
abundance: once; d_gene: .; v_gene: TRBV25-1; j_gene: TRBJ1-1; CDR3nt: TGTGCCAGCAGAAGGGATCGGAGCACTGAAGCTTTCTTT; CDR3aa: CASRRDRSTEAFF
abundance: .; d_gene: .; v_gene: TRBV9; j_gene: TRBJ2-5; CDR3nt: TGTGCCAGCAGCGTAGGATCTGAAGAGACCCAGTACTTC; CDR3aa: CASSVGSEETQYF
abundance: few; d_gene: .; v_gene: TRBV7-9; j_gene: TRBJ2-1; CDR3nt: TGTGCCAGCAGCTTATACGAGGGAAATGAGCAGTTCTTC; CDR3aa: CASSLYEGNEQFF
abundance: .; d_gene: TRBD2; v_gene: TRBV5-4; j_gene: TRBJ2-5; CDR3nt: TGTGCCAGCAGCCCCGGACTAGGGACGTACCAAGAGACCCAGTACTTC; CDR3aa: CASSPGLGTYQETQYF
abundance: .; d_gene: .; v_gene: TRBV30; j_gene: TRBJ2-7; CDR3nt: TGTGCCTGGAGTGTACAGAGGTGGCAGTACTTC; CDR3aa: CAWSVQRWQYF
abundance: .; d_gene: TRBD1; v_gene: TRBV15; j_gene: TRBJ2-1; CDR3nt: TGTGCCACCAGCAGGGGACAGGGGCTACCTGACGATGAGCAGTTCTTC; CDR3aa: CATSRGQGLPDDEQFF
abundance: .; d_gene: TRBD1; v_gene: TRBV7-9; j_gene: TRBJ1-5; CDR3nt: TGTGCCAGCAGCGTACAGGGGCAAGGTCAGCCCCAGCATTTT; CDR3aa: CASSVQGQGQPQHF
abundance: .; d_gene: TRBD1; v_gene: TRBV6-5; j_gene: TRBJ2-5; CDR3nt: TGTGCCAGCAGTCCTAGACAGGGTAGGAAAGAGACCCAGTACTTC; CDR3aa: CASSPRQGRKETQYF
abundance: .; d_gene: .; v_gene: TRBV30; j_gene: TRBJ2-1; CDR3nt: TGTGCCTCCGGGGGCTCCTACAATGAGCAGTTCTTC; CDR3aa: CASGGSYNEQFF
abundance: many; d_gene: .; v_gene: TRBV11-2; j_gene: TRBJ2-1; CDR3nt: TGTGCCAGCAGCCTCAGGTCCTACAATGAGCAGTTCTTC; CDR3aa: CASSLRSYNEQFF
abundance: .; d_gene: TRBD2; v_gene: TRBV4-2; j_gene: TRBJ2-1; CDR3nt: TGTGCCAGCAGCCCCCCGGGACTAGTTCCCCATGAGCAGTTCTTC; CDR3aa: CASSPPGLVPHEQFF
abundance: .; d_gene: .; v_gene: TRBV29-1; j_gene: TRBJ2-6; CDR3nt: TGCAGCGTGGGCCCCGCCCGGCCTGGGGCCAACGTCCTGACTTTC; CDR3aa: CSVGPARPGANVLTF
abundance: .; d_gene: TRBD1; v_gene: TRBV30; j_gene: TRBJ1-1; CDR3nt: TGTGCCTGGACCAGACAGGGGGTTACTGAAGCTTTCTTT; CDR3aa: CAWTRQGVTEAFF
abundance: .; d_gene: .; v_gene: TRBV6-5; j_gene: TRBJ2-7; CDR3nt: TGTGCCAGCAGTTACGCCTTGATGAACGAGCAGTACTTC; CDR3aa: CASSYALMNEQYF
abundance: few; d_gene: TRBD2; v_gene: TRBV4-3; j_gene: TRBJ2-3; CDR3nt: TGCGCCAGCAGCCAAACCCCGGGGGGTCTACATACGCAGTATTTT; CDR3aa: CASSQTPGGLHTQYF
abundance: once; d_gene: TRBD1; v_gene: TRBV9; j_gene: TRBJ2-5; CDR3nt: TGTGCCAGCAGCAAGGGACAGGGATTGGTAGAGACCCAGTACTTC; CDR3aa: CASSKGQGLVETQYF
abundance: .; d_gene: .; v_gene: TRBV5-1; j_gene: TRBJ1-1; CDR3nt: TGCGCCAGCAGCTTGGATGGGGGTATGAACACTGAAGCTTTCTTT; CDR3aa: CASSLDGGMNTEAFF
abundance: .; d_gene: .; v_gene: TRBV30; j_gene: TRBJ1-2; CDR3nt: TGTGCCTGGAACCGGGCTTTCTATGGCTACACCTTC; CDR3aa: CAWNRAFYGYTF
abundance: .; d_gene: .; v_gene: TRBV25-1; j_gene: TRBJ1-5; CDR3nt: TGTGCCAGCAGTGACCGGGACAACCCTCAGCCCCAGCATTTT; CDR3aa: CASSDRDNPQPQHF
abundance: .; d_gene: .; v_gene: TRBV6-1; j_gene: TRBJ1-6; CDR3nt: TGTGCCAGCCGTGAGAATTCACCCCTCCACTTT; CDR3aa: CASRENSPLHF
abundance: .; d_gene: .; v_gene: TRBV3-1/TRBV3-2; j_gene: TRBJ1-1; CDR3nt: TGTGCCAGCAGCCACAAAGCTTTCTTT; CDR3aa: CASSHKAFF
abundance: few; d_gene: .; v_gene: TRBV30; j_gene: TRBJ1-5; CDR3nt: TGTGCCTGGAGCCCCCAACGAACTAGCAATCAGCCCCAGCATTTT; CDR3aa: CAWSPQRTSNQPQHF
abundance: .; d_gene: .; v_gene: TRBV30; j_gene: TRBJ1-3; CDR3nt: TGTGCCTGGAGTCCCCTCGGAAACACCATATATTTT; CDR3aa: CAWSPLGNTIYF
abundance: .; d_gene: .; v_gene: TRBV7-2; j_gene: TRBJ1-2; CDR3nt: TGTGCCAGCAGCTTAGGGGGGCTCTATGGCTACACCTTC; CDR3aa: CASSLGGLYGYTF
abundance: .; d_gene: .; v_gene: TRBV25-1; j_gene: TRBJ1-1; CDR3nt: TGTGCCAGCACGGCTGGGAACACTGAAGCTTTCTTT; CDR3aa: CASTAGNTEAFF
abundance: .; d_gene: TRBD2; v_gene: TRBV29-1; j_gene: TRBJ2-4; CDR3nt: TGCAGCGTTGAGAGCGGGGCGAACATTCAGTACTTC; CDR3aa: CSVESGANIQYF
abundance: .; d_gene: .; v_gene: TRBV29-1; j_gene: TRBJ2-5; CDR3nt: TGCAGCGTTGATGGACTAAAAGAGACCCAGTACTTC; CDR3aa: CSVDGLKETQYF
abundance: few; d_gene: .; v_gene: TRBV29-1; j_gene: TRBJ1-1; CDR3nt: TGCAGCTTCCTCATCCGAAGCTCTGAAGCTTTCTTT; CDR3aa: CSFLIRSSEAFF
abundance: .; d_gene: .; v_gene: TRBV30; j_gene: TRBJ2-7; CDR3nt: TGTGCCTGGAGTTTAGGGAGCTACGAGCAGTACTTC; CDR3aa: CAWSLGSYEQYF
abundance: .; d_gene: .; v_gene: TRBV15; j_gene: TRBJ1-4; CDR3nt: TGTGCCACCAGCAGAGATACGGGGGAAAAACTGTTTTTT; CDR3aa: CATSRDTGEKLFF
abundance: .; d_gene: .; v_gene: TRBV10-3; j_gene: TRBJ2-7; CDR3nt: TGTGCCACCCGGGCTGAAGGGCAGACCTACGAGCAGTACTTC; CDR3aa: CATRAEGQTYEQYF
abundance: .; d_gene: TRBD1; v_gene: TRBV6-1; j_gene: TRBJ2-3; CDR3nt: TGTGCCAGCAGTTCACAGGGGCAGAATACGCAGTATTTT; CDR3aa: CASSSQGQNTQYF
abundance: .; d_gene: TRBD2; v_gene: TRBV9; j_gene: TRBJ2-5; CDR3nt: TGTGCCAGCAGCCCCCGTTCGGGAGGCGAGACCCAGTACTTC; CDR3aa: CASSPRSGGETQYF
abundance: .; d_gene: .; v_gene: TRBV13; j_gene: TRBJ2-3; CDR3nt: TGTGCCAGCAGCCGGGGACCTAACGAGGCCGGAGATACGCAGTATTTT; CDR3aa: CASSRGPNEAGDTQYF
abundance: .; d_gene: TRBD1; v_gene: TRBV18; j_gene: TRBJ2-4; CDR3nt: TGTGCCAGCTCACCAAGGACAGGGGAGAACATTCAGTACTTC; CDR3aa: CASSPRTGENIQYF
abundance: .; d_gene: .; v_gene: TRBV5-1; j_gene: TRBJ2-6; CDR3nt: TGCGCCAGCAGCTTGGGGCAGGCAGGAGCCAACGTCCTGACTTTC; CDR3aa: CASSLGQAGANVLTF
abundance: .; d_gene: .; v_gene: TRBV2; j_gene: TRBJ1-2; CDR3nt: TGTGCCAGCAGTAGGGAGAACTATGGCTACACCTTC; CDR3aa: CASSRENYGYTF
abundance: .; d_gene: TRBD1; v_gene: TRBV4-2; j_gene: TRBJ1-1; CDR3nt: TGTGCCAGCAGCCAAGGACAGGGCAGGAGCACTGAAGCTTTCTTT; CDR3aa: CASSQGQGRSTEAFF
abundance: .; d_gene: TRBD2; v_gene: TRBV29-1; j_gene: TRBJ2-5; CDR3nt: TGCAGCGTCATAGCGGGGGGTTGGGAGACCCAGTACTTC; CDR3aa: CSVIAGGWETQYF
abundance: .; d_gene: TRBD1; v_gene: TRBV7-2; j_gene: TRBJ1-5; CDR3nt: TGTGCCAGCAGCTTATGGGGACAGGGGAATCAGCCCCAGCATTTT; CDR3aa: CASSLWGQGNQPQHF
abundance: .; d_gene: TRBD1; v_gene: TRBV29-1; j_gene: TRBJ2-1; CDR3nt: TGCAGCTCACGCGGATTGGACAGGGCCGAGGGTGAGCAGTTCTTC; CDR3aa: CSSRGLDRAEGEQFF
abundance: .; d_gene: .; v_gene: TRBV30; j_gene: TRBJ2-7; CDR3nt: TGTGCCTGGAGTGTGGGGACCCATAACAACCTCTACGAGCAGTACTTC; CDR3aa: CAWSVGTHNNLYEQYF
abundance: .; d_gene: TRBD2; v_gene: TRBV19; j_gene: TRBJ2-5; CDR3nt: TGTGCCAGTAGTCCAGGGAGGGGAGAGACCCAGTACTTC; CDR3aa: CASSPGRGETQYF
abundance: few; d_gene: .; v_gene: TRBV6-5; j_gene: TRBJ1-1; CDR3nt: TGTGCCAGCAGTTACGCGGACGTGAACACTGAAGCTTTCTTT; CDR3aa: CASSYADVNTEAFF
abundance: .; d_gene: TRBD1; v_gene: TRBV9; j_gene: TRBJ2-7; CDR3nt: TGTGCCAGCAGCGTGGGACAGGGCTTGAACGAGCAGTACTTC; CDR3aa: CASSVGQGLNEQYF
abundance: .; d_gene: .; v_gene: TRBV6-5; j_gene: TRBJ1-1; CDR3nt: TGTGCCAGCCACGAACACAGGAGCACTGAAGCTTTCTTT; CDR3aa: CASHEHRSTEAFF
abundance: .; d_gene: TRBD2; v_gene: TRBV5-6; j_gene: TRBJ2-3; CDR3nt: TGTGCCAGCAGCCGGGGACTAGCGGGGGTAACAGATACGCAGTATTTT; CDR3aa: CASSRGLAGVTDTQYF
abundance: .; d_gene: TRBD1; v_gene: TRBV29-1; j_gene: TRBJ2-7; CDR3nt: TGCAGCGTCGAATTGTTGGGACAGGGCTACGAGCAGTACTTC; CDR3aa: CSVELLGQGYEQYF
abundance: few; d_gene: .; v_gene: TRBV9; j_gene: TRBJ1-2; CDR3nt: TGTGCCAGCAGCCGAGGCCAAGGAGGTGGCTACACCTTC; CDR3aa: CASSRGQGGGYTF
abundance: few; d_gene: TRBD1; v_gene: TRBV29-1; j_gene: TRBJ2-1; CDR3nt: TGCAGCGCACGGGACAGGGGGTCCTACAATGAGCAGTTCTTC; CDR3aa: CSARDRGSYNEQFF
abundance: .; d_gene: .; v_gene: TRBV6-5; j_gene: TRBJ2-5; CDR3nt: TGTGCCAGCAGTTACTTGTCAGGGCGCCAAGAGACCCAGTACTTC; CDR3aa: CASSYLSGRQETQYF
abundance: .; d_gene: TRBD2; v_gene: TRBV29-1; j_gene: TRBJ2-1; CDR3nt: TGCAGCGTATCAGTTGGGGGGGAAGGTGAGCAGTTCTTC; CDR3aa: CSVSVGGEGEQFF
abundance: many; d_gene: .; v_gene: TRBV14; j_gene: TRBJ1-1; CDR3nt: TGTGCCAGCAGCCAGTTCCTACAGGGTGAAGCTTTCTTT; CDR3aa: CASSQFLQGEAFF
abundance: .; d_gene: .; v_gene: TRBV7-9; j_gene: TRBJ1-6; CDR3nt: TGTGCCAGCAGCTTAGTCGACGGAAATTCACCCCTCCACTTT; CDR3aa: CASSLVDGNSPLHF
abundance: few; d_gene: .; v_gene: TRBV30; j_gene: TRBJ1-6; CDR3nt: TGTGCCTGGAGTGTTCGCGGGAATAATTCACCCCTCCACTTT; CDR3aa: CAWSVRGNNSPLHF